Shown below are 9 T cell receptor beta chains from a single sample sequenced in a study of cytomegalovirus exposure and HLA in healthy donors. Repertoires were generated with immunoSEQ multiplex PCR, while TCRdb's copy carries only in-frame clones and drops some. The table has tens of thousands of clones, roughly 95% seen once. The material sequenced was PBMCs. These receptors were collected from a woman aged 18 to 35 in good health and CMV-seropositive.

The rearrangement links TRBV9 to TRBJ2-1, with TRBD1 matching 11 bases. Trimming took 0 bases from V and 3 from J; bases not matched to a gene: 2. CDR3 length equals 16 residues. Germline loops: CDR1 SGDLS, CDR2 YYNGEE. The CDR3 DNA reads TGTGCCAGCAGCGTAGGGGGGACAGGGGGCTACAATGAGCAGTTCTTC. Protein product: CASSVGGTGGYNEQFF.

V and J are TRBV29-1 and TRBJ1-2, with 8 positions matching TRBD1. Germline assignment: CDR1 SQVTM and CDR2 ANQGSEA. This CDR3 contains 14 residues. Trimming took 5 bases from V and 1 from J; bases not matched to a gene: 6. The CDR3 coding sequence is TGCAGCGTTAGAAGACAGGGGAGTAACTATGGCTACACCTTC. This codes for CSVRRQGSNYGYTF.

The chain is built from TRBV11-3 and TRBJ2-7; 7 nucleotides match TRBD1. The CDR3 sequence is 16 residues long. V lost 0 bases, J lost 1 base, and 6 bases stayed unmatched. Per the germline V gene, CDR1 is SGHNT and CDR2 is YENEEA. The CDR3 nucleotides are TGTGCCAGCAGCTTAGATGTCATGGGACAGTCCTACGAGCAGTACTTC. Its translation is CASSLDVMGQSYEQYF.

This clone has only one observation. This chain links TRBV15 with TRBJ1-5; 9 bases map to TRBD1. The CDR3 has 15 amino acids. In germline, CDR1 is LNHNV, CDR2 YYDKDF (reference sequence). Losses at the gene ends were 9 bases for V and 5 bases for J; bases not matched to a gene: 11. The CDR3 sequence: CATANRDRAYQPQHF. The CDR3 nucleotides are TGTGCCACAGCTAACCGGGACAGGGCATATCAGCCCCAGCATTTT.

V and J are TRBV5-4 and TRBJ2-2; D remains unclear. Looked up from germline, CDR1 is SGHNT and CDR2 is YYREEE (reference sequence). V dropped 1 base and J dropped 0 bases, with 10 bases sitting between them. This CDR3 has 16 amino acids. Here the CDR3 reads CASSLIAATNTGELFF. CDR3 DNA sequence: TGTGCCAGCAGCTTGATCGCGGCAACGAACACCGGGGAGCTGTTTTTT. Together with reference TRBV5-4 and TRBJ2-2, the CDR3 gives the full variable domain: ETGVTQSPTHLIKTRGQQVTLRCSSQSGHNTVSWYQQALGQGPQFIFQYYREEENGRGNFPPRFSGLQFPNYSSELNVNALELDDSALYLCASSLIAATNTGELFFGEGSRLTVL.

The chain carries TRBV10-3 and TRBJ2-3; unclear D gene. CDR3 length equals 13 residues. V was trimmed by 4 bases and J by 4 bases, leaving 9 bases between them. Germline V gene lookup returns CDR1 ENHRY and CDR2 SYGVKD. The CDR3: CAISVRSPDTQYF. CDR3 DNA: TGTGCCATCAGTGTAAGGAGTCCAGATACGCAGTATTTT.

DNA for the CDR3: TGCGCCAGCAGTAGCGGGAGCGCAGATACGCAGTATTTT. Protein sequence: CASSSGSADTQYF. The genes are TRBV5-1 and TRBJ2-3; 9 nucleotides align to TRBD2. V was pared by 5 bases and J by 4 bases, with 2 bases of the junction left unmatched. In germline, CDR1 is SGHRS, CDR2 YFSETQ. CDR3 length: 13 amino acids.

The J gene is TRBJ1-4, the V gene TRBV5-5; D ambiguous. The germline V gene encodes CDR1 SGHKS and CDR2 YYEKEE (reference sequence). Trimming removed 6 bases from V and 7 bases from J, with 13 bases in between. This CDR3 spans 13 amino acids. CDR3 residues: CASMLSSGEKLFF. The CDR3, as DNA: TGTGCCAGCATGTTAAGCTCGGGTGAAAAACTGTTTTTT.

The count of this clone is one. The chain combines TRBV18 with TRBJ2-7, with 9 nucleotides matching TRBD2. CDR3 length: 15 residues. The trim removed 2 bases at V and 5 bases at J, leaving 7 bases unmatched. Germline-derived CDR1 and CDR2 are KGHSH and LQKENI. CDR3 residues: CASSPAGGRAHEQYF. As DNA, the CDR3 is TGTGCCAGCTCACCAGCTGGCGGGAGGGCCCACGAGCAGTACTTC.